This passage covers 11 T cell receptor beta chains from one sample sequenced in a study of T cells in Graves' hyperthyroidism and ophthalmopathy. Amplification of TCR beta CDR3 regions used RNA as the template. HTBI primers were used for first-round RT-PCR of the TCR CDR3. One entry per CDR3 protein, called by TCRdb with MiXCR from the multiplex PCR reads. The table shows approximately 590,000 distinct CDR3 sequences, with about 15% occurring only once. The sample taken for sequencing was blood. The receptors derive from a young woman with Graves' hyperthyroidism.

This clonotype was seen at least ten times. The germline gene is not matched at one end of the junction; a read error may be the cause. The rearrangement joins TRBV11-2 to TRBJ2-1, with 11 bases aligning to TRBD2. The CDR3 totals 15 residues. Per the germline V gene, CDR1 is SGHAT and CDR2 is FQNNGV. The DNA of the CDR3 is TGTGCCAGCAGCCTAGAAAGGACTAGCGGGAATGAGCAGTTCTTC. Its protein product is CASSLERTSGNEQFF.

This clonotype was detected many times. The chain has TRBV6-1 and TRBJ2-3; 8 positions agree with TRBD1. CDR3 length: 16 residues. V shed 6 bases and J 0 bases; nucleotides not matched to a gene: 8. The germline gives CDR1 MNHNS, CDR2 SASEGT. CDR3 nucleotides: TGTGCCAGCAGCGCTGGACAGGGTAGTAGCACAGATACGCAGTATTTT. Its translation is CASSAGQGSSTDTQYF.

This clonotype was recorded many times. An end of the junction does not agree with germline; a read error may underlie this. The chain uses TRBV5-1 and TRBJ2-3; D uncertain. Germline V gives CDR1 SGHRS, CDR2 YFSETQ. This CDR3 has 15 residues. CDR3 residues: CASSLAGASTDTQYF. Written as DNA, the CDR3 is TGTGCCAGCAGCTTAGCAGGAGCTAGCACAGATACGCAGTATTTT.

DNA of the CDR3: TGTGCCAGCAGCTTAACCCCGACATCCTACGAGCAGTACTTC. Translation: CASSLTPTSYEQYF. J is TRBJ2-7 and V is TRBV7-3; no definite D call. The germline CDR1 and CDR2 sequences are SGHTA and FQGTGA. V was clipped by 0 bases and J by 1 base, with 7 bases between them. The CDR3 runs 14 residues.

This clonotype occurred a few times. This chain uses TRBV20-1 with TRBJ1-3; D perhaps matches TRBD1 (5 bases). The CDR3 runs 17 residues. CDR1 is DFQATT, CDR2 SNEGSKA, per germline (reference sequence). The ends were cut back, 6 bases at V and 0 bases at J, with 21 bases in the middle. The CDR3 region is CSAQKTVQVDSGNTIYF. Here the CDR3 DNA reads TGCAGTGCCCAAAAGACAGTCCAAGTTGACTCTGGAAACACCATATATTTT.

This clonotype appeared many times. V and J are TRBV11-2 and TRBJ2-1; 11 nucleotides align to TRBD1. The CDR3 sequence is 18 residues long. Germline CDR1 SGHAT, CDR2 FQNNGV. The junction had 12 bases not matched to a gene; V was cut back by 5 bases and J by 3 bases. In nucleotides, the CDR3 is TGTGCCAGCAGCGTCGGACAGGGGGCCGCTCTGGGCTACAATGAGCAGTTCTTC. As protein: CASSVGQGAALGYNEQFF. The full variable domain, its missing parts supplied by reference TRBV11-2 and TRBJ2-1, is EAGVAQSPRYKIIEKRQSVAFWCNPISGHATLYWYQQILGQGPKLLIQFQNNGVVDDSQLPKDRFSAERLKGVDSTLKIQPAKLEDSAVYLCASSVGQGAALGYNEQFFGPGTRLTVL.

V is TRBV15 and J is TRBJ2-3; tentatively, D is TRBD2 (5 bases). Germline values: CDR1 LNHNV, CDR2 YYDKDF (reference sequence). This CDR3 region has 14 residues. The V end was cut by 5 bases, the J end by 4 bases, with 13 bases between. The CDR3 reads CATSERAGSDTQYF. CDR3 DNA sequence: TGTGCCACCAGCGAGAGGGCGGGTTCAGATACGCAGTATTTT.

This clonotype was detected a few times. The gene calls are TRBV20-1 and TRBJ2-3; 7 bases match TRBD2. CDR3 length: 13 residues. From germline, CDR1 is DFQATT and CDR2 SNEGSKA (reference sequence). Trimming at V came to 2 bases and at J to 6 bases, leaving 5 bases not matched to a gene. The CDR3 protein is CSARSGLGDTQYF. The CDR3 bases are TGCAGTGCTAGATCAGGACTAGGGGATACGCAGTATTTT.

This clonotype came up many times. As DNA, the CDR3 is TGCAGTGCTAGAGGACGGGAGGGCCACGAGCAGTACTTC. It specifies CSARGREGHEQYF. The V call is TRBV20-1, the J call TRBJ2-7, with 8 bases that match TRBD2. Germline V CDR1 and CDR2: DFQATT, SNEGSKA (reference sequence). The CDR3 consists of 13 residues. The junction had 4 bases not matched to a gene; V was cut back by 1 base and J by 5 bases.

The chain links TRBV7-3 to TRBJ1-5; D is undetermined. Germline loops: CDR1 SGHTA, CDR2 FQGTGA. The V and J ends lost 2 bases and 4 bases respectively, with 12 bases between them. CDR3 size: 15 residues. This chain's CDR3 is CASSLVGPTNQPQHF. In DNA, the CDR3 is TGTGCCAGCAGCTTAGTAGGACCAACAAATCAGCCCCAGCATTTT.

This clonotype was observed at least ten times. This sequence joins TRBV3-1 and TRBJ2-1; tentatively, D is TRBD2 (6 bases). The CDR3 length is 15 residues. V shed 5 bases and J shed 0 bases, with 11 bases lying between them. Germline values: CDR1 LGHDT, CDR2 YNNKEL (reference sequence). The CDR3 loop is CASSRAGISYNEQFF. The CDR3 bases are TGTGCCAGCAGCAGAGCGGGCATCTCCTACAATGAGCAGTTCTTC.